One sample yielded the 29 T cell receptor beta chains listed below, sequenced in a study of cytomegalovirus exposure and HLA in healthy donors. Only in-frame clones appear in the TCRdb table, and some are missing; sequencing was by immunoSEQ multiplex PCR. The profile covers 150,000 to 200,000 clones, with roughly 89% appearing a single time and roughly 3% taken by the ten largest. Sequences were obtained from PBMCs. These receptors came from a woman between 18 and 30 years old in good health and CMV-seropositive.

V is TRBV15 and J is TRBJ2-1; 14 bases align to TRBD2. Germline CDR1 is LNHNV and CDR2 is YYDKDF (reference sequence). The CDR3 is made up of 15 amino acids. V lost 6 bases and J lost 7; bases outside the gene matches: 5. The CDR3 protein is CATSIGTSGRNEQFF. Here the CDR3 DNA reads TGTGCCACCAGTATCGGGACTAGCGGGAGAAATGAGCAGTTCTTC. Full variable domain (outside the CDR3, taken from reference TRBV15 and TRBJ2-1): DAMVIQNPRYQVTQFGKPVTLSCSQTLNHNVMYWYQQKSSQAPKLLFHYYDKDFNNEADTPDNFQSRRPNTSFCFLDIRSPGLGDTAMYLCATSIGTSGRNEQFFGPGTRLTVL.

This chain uses TRBV29-1 with TRBJ2-5, with TRBD1 identical over 10 bases. Germline CDR1 is SQVTM and CDR2 is ANQGSEA. The CDR3 totals 14 residues. J lost 4 bases, V lost 6 bases, and 8 bases had no gene match. CDR3 bases: TGCAGCGTCACCCGACAGGGGGCCGGAGAGACCCAGTACTTC. It translates to CSVTRQGAGETQYF.

The J gene is TRBJ1-6, the V gene TRBV7-6; D is perhaps TRBD1 (5 bases). CDR1 and CDR2 from the germline V gene are SGHVS and FNYEAQ. Between the trimmed V and J ends, which lost 3 bases and 8 bases, there was a span of 8 bases. This CDR3 has 13 residues. CDR3 DNA sequence: TGTGCCAGCAGCTTGACAGAGGATTCACCCCTCCACTTT. It translates to CASSLTEDSPLHF.

This chain connects TRBV28 to TRBJ2-1; 8 bases are a match to TRBD2. Unmatched junction bases numbered 11, after V lost 5 bases and J lost 8 bases. The CDR3 runs 15 residues. Germline V lookup: CDR1 MDHEN, CDR2 SYDVKM. CDR3 in amino acids: CASSPDPGRVHEQFF. In DNA form, the CDR3 reads TGTGCCAGCAGTCCAGACCCCGGGAGGGTTCATGAGCAGTTCTTC.

The V call is TRBV6-1, the J call TRBJ1-4, with 7 bases aligning to TRBD1. Trimming cost V 6 bases and J 4 bases; bases outside gene matches: 5. This CDR3 has 14 residues. Germline-derived CDR1 and CDR2 are MNHNS and SASEGT. CDR3: CASSEGTVNEKLFF. The CDR3, as DNA: TGTGCCAGCAGCGAGGGGACAGTTAATGAAAAACTGTTTTTT.

This clone has a single count. V and J are TRBV7-9 and TRBJ1-1, with TRBD1 matching over 9 bases. The germline CDR1 and CDR2 sequences are SEHNR and FQNEAQ (reference sequence). The J segment lost 4 bases and the V segment lost 0 bases, leaving 6 bases of the junction unmatched. This CDR3 region has 16 residues. The CDR3 sequence: CASSLADRGSATEAFF. For the CDR3, the DNA is TGTGCCAGCAGCTTAGCAGACAGGGGGAGTGCCACTGAAGCTTTCTTT.

V gene TRBV28 combines with J gene TRBJ1-1, with TRBD1 matching over 7 bases. V dropped 1 base and J dropped 11; count of bases not matched to a gene: 7. There are 13 residues in the CDR3. Germline V gives CDR1 MDHEN, CDR2 SYDVKM. CDR3: CASSLSDRSGAFF. The CDR3, as DNA: TGTGCCAGCAGTTTATCGGACAGGTCTGGGGCTTTCTTT. The whole variable domain, remainder taken from reference TRBV28 and TRBJ1-1, is DVKVTQSSRYLVKRTGEKVFLECVQDMDHENMFWYRQDPGLGLRLIYFSYDVKMKEKGDIPEGYSVSREKKERFSLILESASTNQTSMYLCASSLSDRSGAFFGQGTRLTVV.

This chain uses TRBV5-1 with TRBJ2-6; a possible D gene is TRBD2 (5 bases). In germline, CDR1 is SGHRS, CDR2 YFSETQ. The germline V and J ends were trimmed by 4 bases and 0 bases, with 20 bases remaining between them. The CDR3 totals 19 residues. CDR3 loop: CASSLLGEGLSSGANVLTF. The CDR3 DNA is TGCGCCAGCAGCCTCTTGGGTGAGGGCCTGAGCTCTGGGGCCAACGTCCTGACTTTC.

The rearrangement joins TRBV6-1 to TRBJ2-2; no clear D. V was pared by 4 bases and J by 1 base, with 10 bases between. CDR3 length: 15 residues. CDR1 is MNHNS, CDR2 SASEGT, per germline. The CDR3 DNA reads TGTGCCAGCAGTGGGATCCGGGTGAACACCGGGGAGCTGTTTTTT. Protein: CASSGIRVNTGELFF.

The chain has TRBV27 and TRBJ2-7, with 12 bases fitting TRBD2. Germline V lookup: CDR1 MNHEY, CDR2 SMNVEV (reference sequence). The J segment lost 4 bases and the V segment lost 5 bases, leaving 6 bases of the junction unmatched. The CDR3 contains 15 residues. In DNA, the CDR3 is TGTGCCAGCAGTCTGACTAGCGGGAGAGGATACGAGCAGTACTTC. Protein product: CASSLTSGRGYEQYF.

Points on this clone: The junction departs from germline at one end; a sequencing error may be responsible. The gene calls are TRBV7-2 and TRBJ2-7; D perhaps matches TRBD2 (6 bases). CDR1 SGHTA and CDR2 FQGNSA come from the germline V gene. There are 12 residues in the CDR3. The CDR3 protein is CSCSGSLGEQYF. CDR3 sequence (DNA): TGCTCCTGTAGCGGAAGCTTGGGGGAGCAGTACTTC. Full variable domain (missing parts from reference TRBV7-2 and TRBJ2-7): GAGVSQSPSNKVTEKGKDVELRCDPISGHTALYWYRQSLGQGLEFLIYFQGNSAPDKSGLPSDRFSAERTGGSVSTLTIQRTQQEDSAVYLCSCSGSLGEQYFGPGTRLTVT.

This CDR3 reads CASSLSETGGRAFF. CDR3 nucleotides: TGTGCCAGCAGTTTATCGGAGACAGGGGGCAGAGCTTTCTTT. The V gene is TRBV27, the J gene TRBJ1-1, with TRBD1 matching over 10 bases. Per germline, CDR1 MNHEY and CDR2 SMNVEV (reference sequence). This CDR3 is built from 14 residues. Trimming removed 0 bases from V and 10 bases from J; junction bases left unmatched: 5.

The chain combines TRBV1 with TRBJ2-1; TRBD2 is the table's D call, not checked against the DNA. TRBV1 has pseudogene status. This CDR3 spans 19 amino acids. CDR3 nucleotide sequence: TGCACCAGCAGCCAAGATTCCTATTGTCTAGCGGAGAAGTACAATGAGCAGTTCTTC. The encoded protein is CTSSQDSYCLAEKYNEQFF.

The chain uses TRBV19 and TRBJ1-5; D gene unclear. Germline-derived CDR1 and CDR2 are LNHDA and SQIVND (reference sequence). The V end was cut by 5 bases, the J end by 0 bases, with 8 bases between. The CDR3 runs 14 residues. CDR3 in amino acids: CASSFIDSNQPQHF. CDR3 coding DNA: TGTGCCAGTAGTTTCATAGATAGCAATCAGCCCCAGCATTTT.

This clone was seen once. This sequence joins TRBV6-6 and TRBJ2-3, with 8 bases matching TRBD1. Trimming took 0 bases from V and 2 from J; bases not matched to a gene: 1. The CDR3 extends over 15 amino acids. The germline V gene has CDR1 MNHNY and CDR2 SVGAGI (reference sequence). This chain's CDR3 is CASSYSGQVTDTQYF. The CDR3 DNA reads TGTGCCAGCAGTTACTCGGGACAGGTCACAGATACGCAGTATTTT.

The V and J genes are TRBV28 and TRBJ1-2; 8 positions agree with TRBD1. CDR1 and CDR2 (germline): MDHEN, SYDVKM. The junction had 3 bases not matched to a gene; V was cut back by 2 bases and J by 4 bases. This CDR3 is 14 amino acids long. As DNA, the CDR3 is TGTGCCAGCAGTTTAGGGCAGGGGGCCTATGGCTACACCTTC. Its translation: CASSLGQGAYGYTF.

J is TRBJ2-1 and V is TRBV18; 11 nucleotides match TRBD2. The ends lost 6 bases at V and 6 bases at J; junction bases unmatched: 7. Germline V gene sequence: CDR1 KGHSH, CDR2 LQKENI. The CDR3 consists of 15 residues. The CDR3 is CASSQGLAGTNEQFF. For the CDR3, the DNA is TGTGCCAGCTCCCAAGGACTAGCGGGCACCAATGAGCAGTTCTTC. Looking up the rest from reference TRBV18 and TRBJ2-1 gives the full variable domain: NAGVMQNPRHLVRRRGQEARLRCSPMKGHSHVYWYRQLPEEGLKFMVYLQKENIIDESGMPKERFSAEFPKEGPSILRIQQVVRGDSAAYFCASSQGLAGTNEQFFGPGTRLTVL.

This clone was picked up one time. The DNA of the CDR3 is TGCAGCTGCTCCTCCTGGCGGGGCCTGGGAGAGACCCAGTACTTC. Residues: CSCSSWRGLGETQYF. The chain employs TRBV29-1 and TRBJ2-5; weak D call: TRBD2 (6 bases). V was shortened by 8 bases and J by 4 bases, with 23 bases between the two germline ends. Germline lookup yields CDR1 SQVTM and CDR2 ANQGSEA. The CDR3 is 15 residues long.

The CDR3 is CASSVDGGKETQYF. The CDR3 DNA sequence: TGTGCCAGCAGCGTAGATGGAGGGAAGGAGACCCAGTACTTC. The chain joins TRBV9 to TRBJ2-5, with a possible D match to TRBD2 (6 bases). The V end lost 0 bases, the J end lost 5 bases, and 11 bases lay between the germline ends. The CDR3 extends over 14 amino acids. Germline V gene data show CDR1 as SGDLS and CDR2 as YYNGEE. Complete variable domain (other parts from reference TRBV9 and TRBJ2-5): DSGVTQTPKHLITATGQRVTLRCSPRSGDLSVYWYQQSLDQGLQFLIQYYNGEERAKGNILERFSAQQFPDLHSELNLSSLELGDSALYFCASSVDGGKETQYFGPGTRLLVL.

Worth noting for this clone: The sample holds other DNA sequences that translate to the same CDR3. The gene calls are TRBV28 and TRBJ2-7; no reliable D call. Germline loops: CDR1 MDHEN, CDR2 SYDVKM. The CDR3 spans 11 residues. Trimming shortened V by 5 bases and J by 3 bases, and 5 bases separated the two germline ends. The DNA for the CDR3 is TGTGCCAGCAGTCCCCGCTACGAGCAGTACTTC. This sequence encodes CASSPRYEQYF.

The chain couples TRBV13 to TRBJ2-5, with 10 positions matching TRBD2. Germline CDR1 is PRHDT and CDR2 is FYEKMQ (reference sequence). CDR3 length: 17 amino acids. V shed 1 base and J 5 bases; nucleotides not matched to a gene: 10. This CDR3 reads CASSLERLAGEGETQYF. In DNA, the CDR3 is TGTGCCAGCAGCTTAGAGCGGCTAGCGGGAGAGGGGGAGACCCAGTACTTC.

The V and J genes are TRBV9 and TRBJ2-3; 12 bases line up with TRBD2. Germline lookup yields CDR1 SGDLS and CDR2 YYNGEE. Trimming removed 3 bases from V and 2 bases from J; junction bases left unmatched: 7. The CDR3 loop spans 17 amino acids. Here the CDR3 reads CASSARLAGANTDTQYF. CDR3 sequence (DNA): TGTGCCAGCAGCGCGCGACTAGCGGGAGCCAACACAGATACGCAGTATTTT.

V usage is TRBV4-2 and J usage is TRBJ2-7, with a possible D match to TRBD1 (6 bases). Germline CDR1 LGHNA, CDR2 YNFKEQ. Trimming cost V 3 bases and J 2 bases, with 14 bases left between them. The CDR3 spans 15 residues. The CDR3 sequence is CASSHQGTPAYEQYF. CDR3 DNA sequence: TGTGCCAGCAGCCACCAGGGGACGCCTGCCTACGAGCAGTACTTC.

This sequence joins TRBV15 and TRBJ1-1; D possibly corresponds to TRBD1 (6 bases). CDR3 length: 16 residues. V was pared by 3 bases and J by 0 bases, with 14 bases between. Germline CDR1 reads LNHNV; CDR2 reads YYDKDF (reference sequence). The CDR3: CATSSGQYPMNTEAFF. The CDR3 bases are TGTGCCACCAGCAGTGGACAGTACCCTATGAACACTGAAGCTTTCTTT.

The chain employs TRBV28 and TRBJ2-7; D gene unclear. In germline, CDR1 is MDHEN, CDR2 SYDVKM. Trimming left V 6 bases short and J 2 bases short, with 8 bases between. The CDR3 spans 12 residues. This CDR3 reads CASRSAPYEQYF. CDR3 bases: TGTGCCAGCAGGAGCGCTCCCTACGAGCAGTACTTC.

The chain joins TRBV5-4 to TRBJ2-7; tentatively, D is TRBD2 (6 bases). Germline-derived CDR1 and CDR2 are SGHNT and YYREEE (reference sequence). Trimming shortened V by 4 bases and J by 5 bases, and 16 bases separated the two germline ends. CDR3 length: 14 amino acids. In DNA, the CDR3 is TGTGCCAGCAGCCCTAGGAGGGGCCCCCACGAGCAGTACTTC. Translation gives CASSPRRGPHEQYF.

This rearrangement joins TRBV6-5 to TRBJ2-7; D gene unclear. The CDR3 totals 13 residues. The V and J ends lost 4 bases and 3 bases respectively, with 10 bases between them. From germline, CDR1 is MNHEY and CDR2 SVGAGI. CDR3 protein: CASSFGRGYEQYF. The CDR3 DNA follows: TGTGCCAGCAGTTTCGGCCGAGGCTACGAGCAGTACTTC.

This chain uses TRBV6-6 with TRBJ1-6; 9 nucleotides match TRBD1. Germline assignment: CDR1 MNHNY and CDR2 SVGAGI (reference sequence). This CDR3 has 15 residues. Unmatched junction bases numbered 8, after V lost 4 bases and J lost 10 bases. This CDR3 reads CASSLSGTGRSPLHF. The CDR3 bases are TGTGCCAGCAGTTTATCCGGGACAGGGAGGTCACCCCTCCACTTT.

V gene TRBV10-3 combines with J gene TRBJ2-6, with 7 bases matching TRBD1. Trimming removed 4 bases from V and 2 bases from J; junction bases left unmatched: 2. Germline loops: CDR1 ENHRY, CDR2 SYGVKD. CDR3 length equals 15 residues. For the CDR3, the DNA is TGTGCCATCAGTGGAGGGGGCGCTGGGGCCAACGTCCTGACTTTC. Its protein is CAISGGGAGANVLTF.